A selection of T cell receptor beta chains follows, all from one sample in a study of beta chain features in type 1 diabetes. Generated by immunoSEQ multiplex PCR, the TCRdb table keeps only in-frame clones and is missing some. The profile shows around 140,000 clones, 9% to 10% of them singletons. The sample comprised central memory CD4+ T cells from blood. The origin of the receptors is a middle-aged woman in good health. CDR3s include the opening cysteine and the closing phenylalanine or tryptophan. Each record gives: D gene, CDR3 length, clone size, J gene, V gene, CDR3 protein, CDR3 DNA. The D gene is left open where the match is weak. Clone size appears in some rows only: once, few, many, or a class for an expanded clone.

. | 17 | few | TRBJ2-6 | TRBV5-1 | CASSLTVASSGANVLTF | TGCGCCAGCAGCCTGACTGTTGCTAGCTCTGGGGCCAACGTCCTGACTTTC
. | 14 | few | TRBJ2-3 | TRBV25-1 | CASSLSSSTDTQYF | TGTGCCAGCAGTCTGAGCTCTAGCACAGATACGCAGTATTTT
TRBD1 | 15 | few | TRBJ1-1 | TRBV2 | CASRKGQGLNTEAFF | TGTGCCAGCCGTAAGGGACAGGGCTTGAACACTGAAGCTTTCTTT
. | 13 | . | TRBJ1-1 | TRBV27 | CASSLTMNTEAFF | TGTGCCAGCAGCCTGACAATGAACACTGAAGCTTTCTTT
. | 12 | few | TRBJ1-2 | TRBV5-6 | CASSPAGYGYTF | TGTGCCAGCAGCCCGGCGGGATATGGCTACACCTTC
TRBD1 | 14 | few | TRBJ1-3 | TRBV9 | CASGTGVPGNTIYF | TGTGCCAGCGGCACAGGGGTTCCTGGAAACACCATATATTTT
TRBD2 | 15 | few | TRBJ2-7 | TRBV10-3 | CASTYLSGGWYEQYF | TGTGCCAGCACGTACCTTAGCGGGGGGTGGTACGAGCAGTACTTC
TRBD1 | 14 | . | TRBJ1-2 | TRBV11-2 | CASSQGQGAVGYTF | TGTGCCAGCAGCCAGGGACAGGGGGCGGTTGGCTACACCTTC
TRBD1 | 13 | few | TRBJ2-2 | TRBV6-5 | CASTDRVSGELFF | TGTGCCAGCACAGACAGGGTTTCCGGGGAGCTGTTTTTT
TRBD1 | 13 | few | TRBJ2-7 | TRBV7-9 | CASSGDRGYEQYF | TGTGCCAGCTCCGGAGACAGGGGTTACGAGCAGTACTTC
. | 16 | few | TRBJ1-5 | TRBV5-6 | CASSLARGTLNQPQHF | TGTGCCAGCAGCTTGGCCCGGGGTACATTAAATCAGCCCCAGCATTTT
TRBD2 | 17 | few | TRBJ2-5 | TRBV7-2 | CASSAHELAGGQETQYF | TGTGCCAGCAGCGCTCACGAACTAGCGGGGGGGCAAGAGACCCAGTACTTC
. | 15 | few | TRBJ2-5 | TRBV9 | CASTRAGGAQETQYF | TGTGCCAGCACCCGGGCTGGCGGGGCCCAAGAGACCCAGTACTTC
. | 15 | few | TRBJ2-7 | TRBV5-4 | CASSSDFASSYEQYF | TGTGCCAGCAGCTCGGACTTCGCAAGCTCCTACGAGCAGTACTTC
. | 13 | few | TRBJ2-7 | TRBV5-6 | CASSPGVAGVEYF | TGTGCCAGCAGCCCAGGGGTTGCGGGGGTGGAGTACTTC
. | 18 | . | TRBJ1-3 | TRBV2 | CASNPTPGAGDSGNTIYF | TGTGCCAGCAACCCGACTCCAGGGGCAGGGGACTCTGGAAACACCATATATTTT
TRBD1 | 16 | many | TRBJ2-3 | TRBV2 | CASSDGGTGGPDTQYF | TGTGCCAGCAGTGACGGCGGGACAGGGGGCCCAGATACGCAGTATTTT